Detailed here is one T cell receptor beta chain. This sample was taken from a study of cytomegalovirus exposure and HLA in healthy donors. The PCR ran on 60 Vbeta and 13 Jbeta primers. Sequenced by immunoSEQ multiplex PCR; TCRdb stores in-frame clones only, minus some. In the table there are tens of thousands of clones, 85% to 90% of which are singletons. The CDR3 contains 15 residues. CDR1 is MNHEY, CDR2 SVGAGI, per germline. V was pared by 2 bases and J by 3 bases, with 7 bases of the junction left unmatched. The TCR originated in a man aged 18 to 29 in good health and CMV-seronegative. This chain joins TRBV6-5 and TRBJ2-7, with 7 bases identical to TRBD1. Sequenced input: PBMCs. The CDR3 DNA sequence: TGTGCCAGCAGTTACGACAGGGTGCGGTTCTACGAGCAGTACTTC. This encodes CASSYDRVRFYEQYF.